The entry below gives a single T cell receptor (beta chain) sequence along with its context. The CDR3 has 15 amino acids. The germline V and J ends were trimmed by 6 bases and 6 bases, with 18 bases remaining between them. MiXCR was run by TCRdb on the 5' RACE reads, yielding one entry per CDR3 protein. The sample yields hundreds of thousands of distinct CDR3 sequences, roughly a quarter seen once. The sample originates from a study of T-cell memory formation after mild COVID-19. Overall study: TCR clusters were mostly confined to one donor each.

Sequencing was done on a sample of PBMCs or a T cell subset sorted from them (not recorded which). The TCR sequence derives from an adult woman who had mild COVID-19 (a few samples of this study predate the infection). Cell type and time point are not known. The rearrangement uses TRBV12-3 or TRBV12-4 and TRBJ1-5; maybe TRBD1 (5 bases). The CDR3 region is CASRRGLRGGQPQHF. CDR3 bases: TGTGCCAGCAGGAGAGGGTTAAGGGGTGGTCAGCCCCAGCATTTT.